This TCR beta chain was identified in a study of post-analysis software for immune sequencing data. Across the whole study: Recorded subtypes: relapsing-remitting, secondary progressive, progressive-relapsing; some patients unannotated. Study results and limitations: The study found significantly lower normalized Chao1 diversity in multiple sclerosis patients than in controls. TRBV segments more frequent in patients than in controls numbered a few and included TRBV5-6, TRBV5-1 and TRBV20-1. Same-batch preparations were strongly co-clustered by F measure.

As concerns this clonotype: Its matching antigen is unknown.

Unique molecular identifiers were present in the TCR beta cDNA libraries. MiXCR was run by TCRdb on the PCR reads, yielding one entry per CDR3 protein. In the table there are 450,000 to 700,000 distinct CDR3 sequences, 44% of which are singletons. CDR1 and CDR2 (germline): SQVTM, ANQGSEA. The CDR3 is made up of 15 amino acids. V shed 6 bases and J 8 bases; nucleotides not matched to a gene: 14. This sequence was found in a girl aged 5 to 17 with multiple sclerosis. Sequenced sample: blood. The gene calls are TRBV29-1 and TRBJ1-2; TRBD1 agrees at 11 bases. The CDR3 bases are TGCAGCGTCTCTTTGGGAGGACAGGGGGCGCAGGGCTACACCTTC. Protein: CSVSLGGQGAQGYTF.